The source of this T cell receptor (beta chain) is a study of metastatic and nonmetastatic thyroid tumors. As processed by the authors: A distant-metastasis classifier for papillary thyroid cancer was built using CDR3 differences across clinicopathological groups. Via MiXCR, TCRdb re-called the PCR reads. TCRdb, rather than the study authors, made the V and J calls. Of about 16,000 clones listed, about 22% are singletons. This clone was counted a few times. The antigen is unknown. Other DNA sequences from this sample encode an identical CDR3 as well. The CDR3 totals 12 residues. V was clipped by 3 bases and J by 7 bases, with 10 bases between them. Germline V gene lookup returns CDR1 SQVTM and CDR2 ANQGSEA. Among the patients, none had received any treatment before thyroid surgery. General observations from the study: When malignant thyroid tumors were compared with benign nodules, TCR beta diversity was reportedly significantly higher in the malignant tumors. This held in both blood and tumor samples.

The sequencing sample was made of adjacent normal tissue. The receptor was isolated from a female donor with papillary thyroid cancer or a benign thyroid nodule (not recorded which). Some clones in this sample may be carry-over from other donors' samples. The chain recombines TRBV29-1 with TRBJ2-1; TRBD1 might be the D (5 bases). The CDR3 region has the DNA TGCAGCGTTGATCAGGGATGGAATGAGCAGTTCTTC. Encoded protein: CSVDQGWNEQFF.